The subject of this entry is one T cell receptor beta chain. The sample is drawn from a study of blood T cell repertoires in COVID-19. The V end was cut by 3 bases, the J end by 0 bases, with 5 bases between. The germline V gene encodes CDR1 SGHTA and CDR2 FQGNSA. The CDR3 contains 14 residues. TCRdb keeps only in-frame clones here, not all; method: immunoSEQ multiplex PCR. Of 120,000 or so clones listed, roughly 91% are singletons. What was sequenced was peripheral blood. The TCR sequence derives from a woman aged 45-65 years with acute or convalescent COVID-19. This rearrangement joins TRBV7-2 to TRBJ1-4; D call uncertain. CDR3 in amino acids: CASSFSATNEKLFF. The DNA for the CDR3 is TGTGCCAGCAGCTTCTCCGCAACTAATGAAAAACTGTTTTTT.